This T cell receptor (beta chain) stems from a study of T cell responses to AZD1222 COVID-19 vaccine. This table comes from immunoSEQ multiplex PCR, and its TCRdb copy is limited to in-frame clones, with some not included. The repertoire holds more than 85,000 clones, with over 85% as singletons. Deletions cut 7 bases from V and 9 bases from J, with 16 bases between. This CDR3 spans 14 amino acids. The germline V gene has CDR1 MNHEY and CDR2 SVGAGI. The sequences come from peripheral blood, collected 28 days after the second AZD1222 dose. The receptor comes from an adult who received the AZD1222 COVID-19 vaccine. The J gene is TRBJ1-6, the V gene TRBV6-5; no clear D. The CDR3 region has the DNA TGTGCCAGCACGGAGGTGTACTTTAGTTCACCCCTCCACTTT. This sequence encodes CASTEVYFSSPLHF.